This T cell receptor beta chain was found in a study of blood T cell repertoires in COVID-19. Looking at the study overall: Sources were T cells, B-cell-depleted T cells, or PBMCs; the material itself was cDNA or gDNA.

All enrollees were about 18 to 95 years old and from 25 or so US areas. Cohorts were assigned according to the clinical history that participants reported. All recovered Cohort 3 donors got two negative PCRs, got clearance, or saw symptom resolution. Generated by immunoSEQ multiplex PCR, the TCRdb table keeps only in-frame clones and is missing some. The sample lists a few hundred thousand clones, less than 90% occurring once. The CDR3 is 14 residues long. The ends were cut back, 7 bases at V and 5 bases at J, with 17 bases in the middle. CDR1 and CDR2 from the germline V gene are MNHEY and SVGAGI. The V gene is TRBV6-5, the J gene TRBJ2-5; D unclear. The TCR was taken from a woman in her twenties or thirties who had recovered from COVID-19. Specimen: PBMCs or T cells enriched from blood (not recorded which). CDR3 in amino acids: CASNKFVGVETQYF. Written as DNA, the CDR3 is TGTGCCAGCAACAAGTTCGTGGGCGTGGAGACCCAGTACTTC.